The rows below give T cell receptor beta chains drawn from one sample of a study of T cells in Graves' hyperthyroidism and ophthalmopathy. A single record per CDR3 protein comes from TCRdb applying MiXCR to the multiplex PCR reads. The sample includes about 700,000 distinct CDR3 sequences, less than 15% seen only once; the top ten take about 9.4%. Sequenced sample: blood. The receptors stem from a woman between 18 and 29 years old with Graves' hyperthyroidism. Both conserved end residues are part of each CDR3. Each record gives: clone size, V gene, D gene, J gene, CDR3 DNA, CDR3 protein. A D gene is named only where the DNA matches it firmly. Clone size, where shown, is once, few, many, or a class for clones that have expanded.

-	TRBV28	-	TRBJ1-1	TGTGCCAGCAGTGCGATTATGCTTGGGGACACTGAAGCTTTCTTT	CASSAIMLGDTEAFF
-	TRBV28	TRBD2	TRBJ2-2	TGTGCCAGCAGGAGCGGGAGCGGGGGGGAGCTGTTTTTT	CASRSGSGGELFF
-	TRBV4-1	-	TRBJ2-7	TGCGCCAGCAGCCATACGAGGGAGGGGGCAGGCGGGGAGCAGTACTTC	CASSHTREGAGGEQYF
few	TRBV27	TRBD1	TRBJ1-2	TGTGCCAGCAGTTTAAAGCCCACGACAGGGCCTAGATATGGCTACACCTTC	CASSLKPTTGPRYGYTF
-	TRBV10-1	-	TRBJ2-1	TGCGCCAGCAGTGAGTCGATTACAGCGGGCAGCTCCTACAATGAGCAGTTCTTC	CASSESITAGSSYNEQFF
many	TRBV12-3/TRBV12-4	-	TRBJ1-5	TGTGCCAGCAACGGGGGTTTTGGCAATCAGCCCCAGCATTTT	CASNGGFGNQPQHF
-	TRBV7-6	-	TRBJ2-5	TGTGCCAGCAGCTTAGCGTTAGGGCTCCGGGGGCGAGAGACCCAGTACTTC	CASSLALGLRGRETQYF
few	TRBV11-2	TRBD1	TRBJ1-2	TGTGCCAGCACCCCGACAGGGGCTTATGGCTACACCTTC	CASTPTGAYGYTF
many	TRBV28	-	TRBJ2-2	TGTGCCAGCAGTTTCAGTGGGCGTGTGGCTGGGGAGCTGTTTTTT	CASSFSGRVAGELFF
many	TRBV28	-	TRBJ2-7	TGTGCCAGCAGTCTAGATCAACAGTCAGTCGCATACGAGCAGTACTTC	CASSLDQQSVAYEQYF
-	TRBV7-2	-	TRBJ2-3	TGTGCCAGCAGTCCTACAGGCGGGCGTGGGGTCACAGATACGCAGTATTTT	CASSPTGGRGVTDTQYF
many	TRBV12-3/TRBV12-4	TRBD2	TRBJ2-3	TGTGCCAGCAGCGTCGTCACTGGCGGGAGGACAGATACGCAGTATTTT	CASSVVTGGRTDTQYF
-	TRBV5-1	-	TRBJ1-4	TGCGCCAGCAGCTTGGATCACGAAGTACTGTTTTTT	CASSLDHEVLFF
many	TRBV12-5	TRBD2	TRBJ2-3	TGTGCTAGTGGTTTGGTACGGAGCGGGGTCACAGATACGCAGTATTTT	CASGLVRSGVTDTQYF
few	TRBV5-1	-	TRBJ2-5	TGCGCCAGCAGAGTATACCCTACACAAGAGACCCAGTACTTC	CASRVYPTQETQYF
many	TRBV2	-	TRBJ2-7	TGTGCCAGCAGTGAAGCGGGAACAATTTCCCCTTACGAGCAGTACTTC	CASSEAGTISPYEQYF
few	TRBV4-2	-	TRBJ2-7	TGTGCCAGCAGCCAATTTGCAGGGTCAACCTACGAGCAGTACTTC	CASSQFAGSTYEQYF
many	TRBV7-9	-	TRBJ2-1	TGTGCCAGCAGCCCCTCAACTCGGGGTCGGGTGAGCGGACAAAGCTCCTACAATGAGCAGTTCTTC	CASSPSTRGRVSGQSSYNEQFF
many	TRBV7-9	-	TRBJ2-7	TGTGCCAGCAGGGGAGGAAAGATTGGGGGGGAGCAGTACTTC	CASRGGKIGGEQYF
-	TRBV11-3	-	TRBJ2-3	TGTGCCAGCAGCTTAGATCGGCCCGGAGACTCCGGACGAGATACGCAGTATTTT	CASSLDRPGDSGRDTQYF
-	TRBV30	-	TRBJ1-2	TGTGCCTGGAGAGCGGACAGTAACTATGGCTACACCTTC	CAWRADSNYGYTF
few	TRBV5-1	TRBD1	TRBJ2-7	TGCGCCAGCAACTCCGGACAGGGGCGGGAGCAGTACTTC	CASNSGQGREQYF
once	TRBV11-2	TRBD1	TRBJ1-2	TGTGCCAGCAGCTTATCGGGACAGTTCTATGGCTACACCTTC	CASSLSGQFYGYTF
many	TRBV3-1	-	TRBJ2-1	TGTGCCAGCAGCCCAGGCGTCAGGGGCGCGTCCTACAATGAGCAGTTCTTC	CASSPGVRGASYNEQFF
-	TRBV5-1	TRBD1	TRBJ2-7	TGCGCCAGCAGCCGCACCGGGACAGGAAGCTCCTACGAGCAGTACTTC	CASSRTGTGSSYEQYF
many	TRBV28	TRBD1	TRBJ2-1	TGTGCCAGCAGTTTTCGGGGCAGGGGGCCCAAAAAACTCTACAATGAGCAGTTCTTC	CASSFRGRGPKKLYNEQFF
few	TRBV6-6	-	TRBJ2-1	TGTGCCAGCAGTTACGTAACCCGGATGTACGAGCAGTTCTTC	CASSYVTRMYEQFF
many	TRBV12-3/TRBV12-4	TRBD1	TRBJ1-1	TGTGCCAGCAGTTCCACAGGGGTGACCCTTGGAGCTTTCTTT	CASSSTGVTLGAFF
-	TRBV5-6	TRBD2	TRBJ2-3	TGTGCCAGCAGCTTTCCGAAGGGACTAGCGGGGGAAGAGCCAGATACGCAGTATTTT	CASSFPKGLAGEEPDTQYF
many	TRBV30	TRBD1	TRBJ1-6	TGTGCCTGGAGTAAACCGGGACAGTATAATTCACCCCTCCACTTT	CAWSKPGQYNSPLHF
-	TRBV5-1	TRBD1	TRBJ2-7	TGCGCCAGCAGCTCGGGACAGGCGCCCTCCTACGAGCAGTACTTC	CASSSGQAPSYEQYF
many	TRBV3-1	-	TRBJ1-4	TGTGCCAGCAGCCACCCGAGGGAGCCGGGCGAAAAACTGTTTTTT	CASSHPREPGEKLFF
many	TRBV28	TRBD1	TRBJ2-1	TGTGCCAGCCAGTACGACAGGGGTATCAACAATGAGCAGTTCTTC	CASQYDRGINNEQFF
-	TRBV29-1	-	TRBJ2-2	TGCAGCGTCGAGGGGGGGACAGGCTACACCGGGGAGCTGTTTTTT	CSVEGGTGYTGELFF
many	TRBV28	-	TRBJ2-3	TGTGCCAGCAGTTTCGCGGGACAGATTAGCACAGATACGCAGTATTTT	CASSFAGQISTDTQYF
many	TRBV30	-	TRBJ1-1	TGTGCCTGGTATCATTCCGGGACACTCACTGAAGCTTTCTTT	CAWYHSGTLTEAFF
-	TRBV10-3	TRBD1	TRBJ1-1	TGTGCCATCAGCCCCCCGGGACAGGGAACTGAAGCTTTCTTT	CAISPPGQGTEAFF